A selection of T cell receptor beta chains follows, all from one sample in a study of identical twins. One entry per CDR3 protein results from TCRdb running MiXCR on the 5' RACE reads. Here the sample spans approximately 1.8 million distinct CDR3 sequences, more than 30% being singletons. The specimen was cord blood. These receptors were collected from a newborn girl in good health. The CDR3 runs from the conserved cysteine through the conserved F or W. Each record gives: J gene, V gene, D gene, clone size, CDR3 protein, CDR3 DNA. A D gene is named only where the DNA matches it firmly. The size field is filled for only some rows; it gives once, few, many or a size class.

TRBJ2-7,TRBV5-1,.,.,CASRLRPYEQYF,TGCGCCAGCAGGTTGCGTCCCTACGAGCAGTACTTC
TRBJ1-1,TRBV27,.,.,CASSRQSTNTEAFF,TGTGCCAGCAGCAGACAGTCAACGAACACTGAAGCTTTCTTT
TRBJ1-1,TRBV6-2/TRBV6-3,.,.,CASSSPRLIEAFF,TGTGCCAGCAGTTCCCCAAGACTAATTGAAGCTTTCTTT
TRBJ1-1,TRBV5-5,.,.,CASGLGSITEAFF,TGTGCCAGCGGCTTGGGCTCAATCACTGAAGCTTTCTTT
TRBJ2-2,TRBV27,.,.,CASSLRWGGYTGELFF,TGTGCCAGCAGTTTACGGTGGGGGGGCTATACCGGGGAGCTGTTTTTT
TRBJ1-5,TRBV20-1,.,once,CSARDPRTIHQPQHF,TGCAGTGCTAGAGATCCGAGGACGATTCATCAGCCCCAGCATTTT
TRBJ1-5,TRBV28,TRBD1,few,CASRDRVYQNQPQHF,TGTGCCAGCAGGGACAGGGTATACCAGAATCAGCCCCAGCATTTT
TRBJ2-7,TRBV20-1,TRBD1,few,CSARGLWGTAYEQYF,TGCAGTGCTAGAGGCCTTTGGGGGACAGCCTACGAGCAGTACTTC
TRBJ1-2,TRBV20-1,.,.,CSASGTKFDYGYTF,TGCAGTGCTAGTGGGACAAAATTCGACTATGGCTACACCTTC
TRBJ2-7,TRBV20-1,TRBD2,.,CSAPTSGKPLSYEQYF,TGCAGTGCTCCAACTAGCGGGAAGCCCTTATCCTACGAGCAGTACTTC
TRBJ1-4,TRBV5-1,.,.,CASSLRDPWEKLFF,TGCGCCAGCAGCTTGAGGGATCCTTGGGAAAAACTGTTTTTT
TRBJ2-7,TRBV20-1,TRBD2,.,CSASGWGLAVLYEQYF,TGCAGTGCCTCCGGATGGGGACTAGCGGTACTCTACGAGCAGTACTTC
TRBJ2-7,TRBV12-3/TRBV12-4,.,few,CASSLMGSGSYEQYF,TGTGCCAGCAGTTTGATGGGGTCGGGCTCCTACGAGCAGTACTTC
TRBJ2-3,TRBV12-3/TRBV12-4,TRBD2,once,CASSRRPGLANSYTQYF,TGTGCCAGCAGTCGAAGACCGGGACTAGCTAATTCCTACACGCAGTATTTT
TRBJ2-1,TRBV5-6,.,.,CASSPHMWDNSYNEQFF,TGTGCCAGCAGCCCACATATGTGGGACAACTCCTACAATGAGCAGTTCTTC
TRBJ2-7,TRBV20-1,.,few,CSALTARSYEQYF,TGCAGTGCTCTTACTGCGCGCTCCTACGAGCAGTACTTC
TRBJ2-3,TRBV7-2,TRBD2,.,CASSLVTSGGEQYF,TGTGCCAGCAGCTTAGTGACTAGCGGGGGAGAGCAGTATTTT
TRBJ2-4,TRBV12-3/TRBV12-4,.,.,CASSISAWAKNIQYF,TGTGCCAGCAGTATCTCTGCCTGGGCCAAAAACATTCAGTACTTC
TRBJ2-7,TRBV20-1,TRBD2,many,CSAREAGGTYEQYF,TGCAGTGCTAGAGAGGCGGGAGGAACCTACGAGCAGTACTTC
TRBJ1-5,TRBV20-1,.,.,CSASPGTFNQPQHF,TGCAGTGCTAGCCCAGGGACATTTAATCAGCCCCAGCATTTT
TRBJ2-7,TRBV2,TRBD2,few,CASRTSGGIYEQYF,TGTGCCAGCAGAACTAGCGGGGGGATCTACGAGCAGTACTTC
TRBJ2-7,TRBV6-5,TRBD2,many,CATRLAGGYEQYF,TGTGCCACCCGACTAGCGGGAGGGTACGAGCAGTACTTC
TRBJ2-3,TRBV10-1,TRBD2,.,CASSESSGSGGTTDTQYF,TGCGCCAGCAGTGAGTCGAGTGGTAGCGGGGGGACCACAGATACGCAGTATTTT
TRBJ1-2,TRBV28,TRBD1,few,CANWDRGYGYTF,TGTGCCAACTGGGACAGGGGCTATGGCTACACCTTC
TRBJ2-3,TRBV28,.,.,CASSFWGLIGGNTDTQYF,TGTGCCAGCAGTTTTTGGGGGCTAATAGGGGGAAACACAGATACGCAGTATTTT
TRBJ2-7,TRBV10-3,.,few,CATSLSLSYEQYF,TGTGCCACCTCACTTAGCCTTTCCTACGAGCAGTACTTC
TRBJ1-1,TRBV30,TRBD1,.,CAWSPRTGRHTEAFF,TGTGCCTGGAGTCCACGGACAGGGAGACACACTGAAGCTTTCTTT
TRBJ2-3,TRBV20-1,.,many,CSAREGATDTQYF,TGCAGTGCTAGAGAAGGTGCCACAGATACGCAGTATTTT
TRBJ2-5,TRBV19,.,.,CASSTHPGRKRVTTQYF,TGTGCCAGTAGTACTCACCCGGGACGAAAACGGGTGACGACCCAGTACTTC
TRBJ2-7,TRBV5-4,TRBD2,.,CASSWLFSGRGSYNEQYF,TGTGCCAGCAGCTGGCTATTTAGCGGGAGAGGCTCCTACAATGAGCAGTACTTC
TRBJ2-1,TRBV20-1,.,few,CSAMPPTRRNEQFF,TGCAGTGCTATGCCCCCGACTAGGAGGAATGAGCAGTTCTTC
TRBJ2-7,TRBV7-2,.,.,CASSFTGGITTYEQYF,TGTGCCAGCAGCTTCACCGGGGGAATAACGACCTACGAGCAGTACTTC
TRBJ2-3,TRBV4-2,TRBD2,.,CASNQAGSGTDTQYF,TGTGCCAGCAACCAAGCGGGAAGTGGCACAGATACGCAGTATTTT
TRBJ2-1,TRBV5-1,TRBD2,.,CASSSLAGGPNNEQFF,TGCGCCAGCAGCTCCTTAGCGGGAGGGCCAAACAATGAGCAGTTCTTC
TRBJ2-7,TRBV4-2,.,.,CASSQEMSSKSYEQYF,TGTGCCAGCAGCCAAGAGATGTCGTCAAAGTCCTACGAGCAGTACTTC
TRBJ2-7,TRBV7-2,TRBD2,.,CASSKGPSGSSPCEQYF,TGTGCCAGCAGCAAGGGCCCTAGCGGGAGTTCGCCCTGCGAGCAGTACTTC
TRBJ2-5,TRBV25-1,TRBD2,.,CASSDRTSGSQETQYF,TGTGCCAGCAGTGACCGGACTAGCGGGAGCCAAGAGACCCAGTACTTC
TRBJ1-1,TRBV6-6,.,.,CASSYSGQINTEAFF,TGTGCCAGCAGTTACTCAGGACAGATCAACACTGAAGCTTTCTTT
TRBJ1-1,TRBV10-3,.,.,CAISLGHPNTEAFF,TGTGCCATCAGCTTGGGACACCCGAACACTGAAGCTTTCTTT
TRBJ2-5,TRBV4-1,TRBD2,.,CASSLRGPAGDETQYF,TGCGCCAGCAGCCTTCGCGGTCCAGCGGGAGACGAGACCCAGTACTTC
TRBJ2-1,TRBV4-2,TRBD2,.,CASSQESRLAGGEFYNEQFF,TGTGCCAGCAGCCAAGAATCCAGACTAGCGGGGGGGGAATTTTACAATGAGCAGTTCTTC
TRBJ1-6,TRBV28,.,few,CASTYTFRGSPLHF,TGTGCCAGCACTTACACCTTCAGGGGTTCACCCCTCCACTTT
TRBJ2-1,TRBV6-2/TRBV6-3,.,.,CASSYSKGYNEQFF,TGTGCCAGCAGTTACTCGAAGGGGTACAATGAGCAGTTCTTC
TRBJ2-1,TRBV9,TRBD2,few,CASSERGGPYNEQFF,TGTGCCAGCAGCGAGCGGGGGGGCCCCTACAATGAGCAGTTCTTC
TRBJ2-5,TRBV28,.,.,CASSLSPTREQYF,TGTGCCAGCAGCCTTAGCCCCACCAGGGAGCAGTACTTC
TRBJ2-7,TRBV20-1,.,.,CSARITSSYEQYF,TGCAGTGCTAGGATCACTAGCTCCTACGAGCAGTACTTC
TRBJ2-7,TRBV5-1,TRBD1,.,CVSSGLPGQLYEQYF,TGCGTCAGCAGCGGCCTTCCGGGACAGCTATACGAGCAGTACTTC
TRBJ2-5,TRBV6-2/TRBV6-3,.,.,CASSYLMWDLGETQYF,TGTGCCAGCAGTTACTTGATGTGGGACCTCGGGGAGACCCAGTACTTC
TRBJ1-2,TRBV12-3/TRBV12-4,.,.,CASSSRRSAGDYTF,TGTGCCAGCAGTTCTAGGCGTAGCGCAGGCGACTACACCTTC
TRBJ1-5,TRBV2,.,.,CASNQLYSNQPQHF,TGTGCCAGCAACCAGCTTTATAGCAATCAGCCCCAGCATTTT
TRBJ2-7,TRBV9,TRBD1,.,CASSAGQGYHEQYF,TGTGCCAGCAGCGCGGGACAGGGGTACCACGAGCAGTACTTC
TRBJ2-1,TRBV27,.,.,CASSLVGHQSDEQFF,TGTGCCAGCAGTTTAGTGGGACACCAGTCCGATGAGCAGTTCTTC